These 19 T cell receptor beta chains were all obtained from the same sample, sequenced in a study of cytotoxic CD8 clonotypes in ibrutinib-treated CLL. TCRdb keeps only in-frame clones here, not all; method: immunoSEQ multiplex PCR. The sample lists approximately 140,000 clones; around 93% were seen once. Sequences were derived from PBMCs, sampled after 12 months of ibrutinib treatment. The source of these receptors is a human donor with chronic lymphocytic leukemia.

The chain recombines TRBV19 with TRBJ1-1; D uncertain. Trimming took off 4 bases at V and 1 base at J, with 13 bases between the two ends. Per the germline V gene, CDR1 is LNHDA and CDR2 is SQIVND (reference sequence). The CDR3 is 15 residues long. CDR3 coding DNA: TGTGCCAGTAGTACCCACCCCGTAGGGAACACTGAAGCTTTCTTT. Its translation is CASSTHPVGNTEAFF.

V usage is TRBV6-5 and J usage is TRBJ2-5; 12 nucleotides line up with TRBD1. The CDR3 covers 14 residues. Germline assignment: CDR1 MNHEY and CDR2 SVGAGI. V was clipped by 6 bases and J by 4 bases; unmatched bases: 3. The CDR3 region is CASRGDRGRETQYF. For the CDR3, the DNA is TGTGCCAGCAGGGGGGACAGGGGGCGAGAGACCCAGTACTTC.

A note on this clone: The sample holds other DNA sequences that translate to the same CDR3. This chain joins TRBV6-5 and TRBJ2-7; TRBD2 matches at 11 bases. Germline V gene data show CDR1 as MNHEY and CDR2 as SVGAGI. J gave up 1 base and V 5 bases, and 4 bases lay outside the gene matches. The length of the CDR3 is 15 residues. CDR3 in DNA: TGTGCCAGCAGTAGAGGGACTAGCGGTTCCTACGAGCAGTACTTC. Protein: CASSRGTSGSYEQYF.

J is TRBJ1-5 and V is TRBV10-3; no reliable D call. The germline V and J ends were trimmed by 6 bases and 5 bases, with 8 bases remaining between them. CDR1 is ENHRY, CDR2 SYGVKD, per germline. The CDR3 covers 12 residues. Here the CDR3 reads CAIRDGDQPQHF. The CDR3, as DNA: TGTGCCATCAGAGATGGGGATCAGCCCCAGCATTTT.

The chain carries TRBV7-2 and TRBJ1-2; D call uncertain. This CDR3 has 12 residues. The germline V and J ends were trimmed by 4 bases and 8 bases, with 11 bases remaining between them. Germline V gives CDR1 SGHTA, CDR2 FQGNSA. The CDR3 sequence: CASSWVSGGYTF. In nucleotides, the CDR3 is TGTGCCAGCAGCTGGGTCAGTGGAGGCTACACCTTC.

V is TRBV19 and J is TRBJ2-7, with 8 bases aligning to TRBD2. The germline CDR1 and CDR2 sequences are LNHDA and SQIVND (reference sequence). V gave up 6 bases and J gave up 2 bases; unmatched junction bases: 6. The CDR3 runs 14 residues. This chain's CDR3 is CASRGTGLAYEQYF. CDR3 nucleotide sequence: TGTGCCAGTAGGGGGACGGGACTAGCCTACGAGCAGTACTTC. The complete variable domain, with remaining parts taken from reference TRBV19 and TRBJ2-7, reads DGGITQSPKYLFRKEGQNVTLSCEQNLNHDAMYWYRQDPGQGLRLIYYSQIVNDFQKGDIAEGYSVSREKKESFPLTVTSAQKNPTAFYLCASRGTGLAYEQYFGPGTRLTVT.

This chain links TRBV27 with TRBJ2-7; D perhaps matches TRBD1 (5 bases). This CDR3 comprises 15 residues. The V end lost 3 bases, the J end lost 0 bases, and 12 bases lay between the germline ends. Germline CDR1 is MNHEY and CDR2 is SMNVEV (reference sequence). The CDR3 region has the DNA TGTGCCAGCAGTTTCGGACACCGCTCCTCCTACGAGCAGTACTTC. Translated, it gives CASSFGHRSSYEQYF.

The chain employs TRBV11-3 and TRBJ2-5; D is possibly TRBD1 (6 bases). This CDR3 region has 13 residues. From germline, CDR1 is SGHNT and CDR2 YENEEA. The V end was cut by 5 bases, the J end by 6 bases, with 13 bases between. CDR3 DNA: TGTGCCAGCAGCCGGGCACAGGGTCAGACCCAGTACTTC. Translating gives CASSRAQGQTQYF.

V and J are TRBV29-1 and TRBJ2-1, with 9 bases identical to TRBD2. The junction had 17 bases not matched to a gene; V was cut back by 4 bases and J by 1 base. The CDR3 contains 19 residues. Germline-derived CDR1 and CDR2 are SQVTM and ANQGSEA. The CDR3 nucleotides read TGCAGCGTTGCTCACCCCAGAAGGGGTAGCGGGAGTTCCTACAATGAGCAGTTCTTC. Amino acid sequence: CSVAHPRRGSGSSYNEQFF.

The rearrangement uses TRBV6-6 and TRBJ1-2, with D hard to call. V was trimmed by 0 bases and J by 8 bases, leaving 13 bases between them. From germline, CDR1 is MNHNY and CDR2 SVGAGI (reference sequence). The CDR3 is 14 amino acids. The CDR3 DNA follows: TGTGCCAGCAGTTACTCGGATATAAATCGGGGCTACACCTTC. Residues: CASSYSDINRGYTF.

This sequence joins TRBV7-2 and TRBJ2-2; 7 nucleotides align to TRBD1. Germline lookup yields CDR1 SGHTA and CDR2 FQGNSA. The CDR3 is made up of 16 amino acids. V was pared by 5 bases and J by 0 bases, with 6 bases of the junction left unmatched. The CDR3 loop is CASSLVGTANTGELFF. The CDR3 nucleotides read TGTGCCAGCAGCCTAGTAGGGACAGCGAACACCGGGGAGCTGTTTTTT.

This sequence joins TRBV28 and TRBJ2-7, with a possible D match to TRBD1 (6 bases). The CDR3 is 14 amino acids. Germline-derived CDR1 and CDR2 are MDHEN and SYDVKM. The V end was cut by 7 bases, the J end by 5 bases, with 18 bases between. CDR3 in DNA: TGTGCCAGCATCAACGACAGGCGTCCTAACGAGCAGTACTTC. Protein: CASINDRRPNEQYF.

The rearrangement uses TRBV27 and TRBJ2-2, with no clear D. The CDR3 loop spans 13 amino acids. V lost 1 base and J 8 bases, leaving 8 bases between the germline ends. Germline-derived CDR1 and CDR2 are MNHEY and SMNVEV (reference sequence). The DNA for the CDR3 is TGTGCCAGCAGTTTATGGGTTCCGGGGGAGCTGTTTTTT. Its protein is CASSLWVPGELFF.

The chain is built from TRBV6-1 and TRBJ2-1; unclear D gene. The CDR3 loop spans 14 amino acids. Germline V gene data show CDR1 as MNHNS and CDR2 as SASEGT. V gave up 5 bases and J gave up 2 bases, with 10 bases separating them. The CDR3 is CASSPTGTYNEQFF. The DNA for the CDR3 is TGTGCCAGCAGTCCCACTGGAACCTACAATGAGCAGTTCTTC.

This CDR3 is CASAQRASYEQYF. In DNA, the CDR3 is TGTGCCAGTGCTCAGCGGGCCTCCTACGAGCAGTACTTC. The rearrangement joins TRBV6-5 to TRBJ2-7, with D possibly being TRBD2 (6 bases). Trimming removed 9 bases at V and 0 bases at J, with 12 bases between. Germline lookup yields CDR1 MNHEY and CDR2 SVGAGI. CDR3 length: 13 residues.

The V call is TRBV7-2, the J call TRBJ2-2; D ambiguous. Trimming cost V 1 base and J 2 bases, with 8 bases left between them. The V gene's germline CDR1 is SGHTA and CDR2 FQGNSA. The CDR3 extends over 15 amino acids. The CDR3 here is CASSLVWANTGELFF. DNA for the CDR3: TGTGCCAGCAGCTTAGTATGGGCCAACACCGGGGAGCTGTTTTTT.

This clone was detected only once. The chain is built from TRBV7-2 and TRBJ2-5; TRBD2 aligns across 10 bases. V lost 3 bases and J lost 3; bases outside the gene matches: 10. The CDR3 is 17 amino acids. Germline V gene data show CDR1 as SGHTA and CDR2 as FQGNSA. In DNA, the CDR3 is TGTGCCAGCAGCTTGGCTAGCGGGAGAATGTTTGAAGAGACCCAGTACTTC. This codes for CASSLASGRMFEETQYF.

V is TRBV27 and J is TRBJ2-7; D ambiguous. Germline-derived CDR1 and CDR2 are MNHEY and SMNVEV (reference sequence). The CDR3 is made up of 15 amino acids. V dropped 3 bases and J dropped 3 bases, with 15 bases sitting between them. The CDR3 sequence: CASSLLRVRIYEQYF. The DNA of the CDR3 is TGTGCCAGCAGTTTGCTCCGGGTTCGGATCTACGAGCAGTACTTC.

The chain is built from TRBV2 and TRBJ2-1; TRBD2 agrees at 9 bases. Trimming cost V 9 bases and J 10 bases; bases outside gene matches: 10. Germline CDR1 and CDR2: SNHLY and FYNNEI. CDR3 length: 13 residues. As DNA, the CDR3 is TGTGCCAGTGACATAGCGGGAGCTGAGGAGCAGTTCTTC. It is translated as CASDIAGAEEQFF.